This entry lists 30 T cell receptor beta chains sequenced from one sample in a study of PD-1 blockade in classical Hodgkin lymphoma. Generated by immunoSEQ multiplex PCR, the TCRdb table keeps only in-frame clones and is missing some. The sample lists more than 95,000 clones; around 90% were seen once. This sample's time point: cycle 4 day 1 (C4D1), after more than five weeks of nivolumab. Relapses following autologous stem cell transplantation were seen in all patients, with brentuximab vedotin exposure varying. The specimen comprised peripheral blood mononuclear cells (PBMCs), sampled before the fourth cycle of nivolumab. These receptors originate from a human donor with classical Hodgkin lymphoma.

The V and J genes are TRBV28 and TRBJ1-4; 9 positions match TRBD1. Unmatched junction bases numbered 15, after V lost 5 bases and J lost 8 bases. In germline, CDR1 is MDHEN, CDR2 SYDVKM. This CDR3 contains 17 residues. In nucleotides, the CDR3 is TGTGCCAGCAGTCCGACCTCCCACAGGGGGCGGGGGGAAAAACTGTTTTTT. Its translation is CASSPTSHRGRGEKLFF.

The chain employs TRBV25-1 and TRBJ2-5; a possible D gene is TRBD1 (6 bases). This CDR3 has 13 amino acids. The germline CDR1 and CDR2 sequences are MGHDK and SYGVNS. The V end lost 6 bases, the J end lost 5 bases, and 13 bases lay between the germline ends. DNA of the CDR3: TGTGCCAGCAGCATGACAGGAACTGAGACCCAGTACTTC. Amino acids: CASSMTGTETQYF.

This chain uses TRBV11-2 with TRBJ2-1, with D perhaps matching TRBD1 or TRBD2 (5 bases each). The germline gives CDR1 SGHAT, CDR2 FQNNGV. This CDR3 has 15 amino acids. Trimming pared 1 base from V and 7 bases from J, leaving 14 bases between. The CDR3 DNA sequence: TGTGCCAGCAGCTTAGCCCGGGACCTTGGGAATGAGCAGTTCTTC. It yields the protein CASSLARDLGNEQFF. Full variable domain (missing parts from reference TRBV11-2 and TRBJ2-1): EAGVAQSPRYKIIEKRQSVAFWCNPISGHATLYWYQQILGQGPKLLIQFQNNGVVDDSQLPKDRFSAERLKGVDSTLKIQPAKLEDSAVYLCASSLARDLGNEQFFGPGTRLTVL.

The chain links TRBV9 to TRBJ1-1, with 7 bases matching TRBD1. In germline, CDR1 is SGDLS, CDR2 YYNGEE. CDR3 length equals 14 residues. The V and J ends lost 1 base and 3 bases, in that order; junction bases with no gene match: 3. In DNA, the CDR3 is TGTGCCAGCAGCGTACGGCAGGGGGACACTGAAGCTTTCTTT. Its translation: CASSVRQGDTEAFF.

This chain connects TRBV7-9 to TRBJ1-4; 7 bases are shared with TRBD1. Germline loops: CDR1 SEHNR, CDR2 FQNEAQ (reference sequence). V shed 1 base, J shed 4 bases, and the junction held 3 bases outside the gene matches. CDR3 length: 15 amino acids. This chain's CDR3 is CASSLETGFNEKLFF. CDR3 bases: TGTGCCAGCAGCTTAGAGACAGGGTTTAATGAAAAACTGTTTTTT.

The chain carries TRBV4-3 and TRBJ1-4; D is perhaps TRBD1 (6 bases). The length of the CDR3 is 17 residues. The ends were cut back, 6 bases at V and 6 bases at J, with 23 bases in the middle. The V gene's germline CDR1 is LGHNA and CDR2 YSLEER. The DNA of the CDR3 is TGCGCCAGCAGAGAATCTATTACAGGGAGGTCTCATGAAAAACTGTTTTTT. It specifies CASRESITGRSHEKLFF.

This sequence joins TRBV30 and TRBJ2-5; 10 bases are a match to TRBD1. V gave up 2 bases and J gave up 4 bases; unmatched junction bases: 7. Germline V lookup: CDR1 GTSNPN, CDR2 SVGIG (reference sequence). The CDR3 consists of 15 residues. The CDR3 loop is CAWSRTGQGTETQYF. As DNA, the CDR3 is TGTGCCTGGAGTCGGACGGGACAGGGGACAGAGACCCAGTACTTC.

The chain links TRBV9 to TRBJ2-1; D not certain. Germline CDR1 SGDLS, CDR2 YYNGEE. The CDR3 runs 12 residues. V dropped 0 bases and J dropped 10 bases, with 8 bases sitting between them. CDR3 in amino acids: CASSVGGGEQFF. DNA for the CDR3: TGTGCCAGCAGCGTAGGAGGTGGCGAGCAGTTCTTC.

The V and J genes are TRBV5-6 and TRBJ1-1; 7 positions agree with TRBD1. This CDR3 region has 15 residues. V lost 3 bases and J lost 4; bases outside the gene matches: 9. Germline V CDR1 and CDR2: SGHDT, YYEEEE. The CDR3 here is CASSSAGTVSTEAFF. As DNA, the CDR3 is TGTGCCAGCAGCTCGGCCGGGACAGTGAGCACTGAAGCTTTCTTT.

In DNA, the CDR3 is TGCGCCAGCAGCCACCGGGACATTAAGAACACTGAAGCTTTCTTT. Its translation: CASSHRDIKNTEAFF. The V and J genes are TRBV4-1 and TRBJ1-1, with a tentative D call TRBD1 (6 bases). V was pared by 3 bases and J by 1 base, with 12 bases between. Germline CDR1 is MGHRA and CDR2 is YSYEKL. This CDR3 is 15 amino acids long.

The chain employs TRBV4-2 and TRBJ2-3; 7 bases line up with TRBD2. The CDR3 loop spans 17 amino acids. J gave up 6 bases and V 1 base, and 13 bases lay outside the gene matches. Germline V gene sequence: CDR1 LGHNA, CDR2 YNFKEQ. CDR3 in amino acids: CASSQGPRAGEDDTQYF. DNA of the CDR3: TGTGCCAGCAGCCAAGGTCCTCGGGCGGGGGAAGATGATACGCAGTATTTT.

The chain recombines TRBV2 with TRBJ2-5; 8 bases fit TRBD1. The CDR3 has 16 residues. The V gene's germline CDR1 is SNHLY and CDR2 FYNNEI. Losses at the gene ends were 6 bases for V and 7 bases for J; bases not matched to a gene: 16. The CDR3 DNA reads TGTGCCAGCAGGGACTCTCAGGACAGGGCTCAATCGACCCAGTACTTC. As protein: CASRDSQDRAQSTQYF.

The rearrangement links TRBV7-8 to TRBJ2-6; maybe TRBD2 (5 bases). Per the germline V gene, CDR1 is SGHVS and CDR2 is FQNEAQ. Trimming removed 5 bases from V and 3 bases from J, with 11 bases in between. This CDR3 has 15 amino acids. CDR3 residues: CASSPGSGGANVLTF. As DNA, the CDR3 is TGTGCCAGCAGCCCGGGGTCGGGTGGGGCCAACGTCCTGACTTTC.

This chain connects TRBV11-1 to TRBJ1-3, with no clear D. The length of the CDR3 is 16 residues. Germline V CDR1 and CDR2: SGHAT, FQDESV (reference sequence). V gave up 4 bases and J gave up 3 bases, with 16 bases separating them. The CDR3 bases are TGTGCCAGCAGCTCCCAGACACGGGAGAATGGAAACACCATATATTTT. Protein sequence: CASSSQTRENGNTIYF.

The gene calls are TRBV7-2 and TRBJ1-2; tentatively, D is TRBD1 (5 bases). The V and J ends lost 5 bases and 8 bases respectively, with 12 bases between them. CDR1 SGHTA and CDR2 FQGNSA come from the germline V gene. CDR3 length: 12 amino acids. The DNA for the CDR3 is TGTGCCAGCAGCCCCGCAGGGAGAGGCTACACCTTC. As protein: CASSPAGRGYTF.

This chain links TRBV28 with TRBJ2-7; D not certain. The CDR3 length is 14 residues. The V end lost 3 bases, the J end lost 4 bases, and 13 bases lay between the germline ends. Germline V gene sequence: CDR1 MDHEN, CDR2 SYDVKM. The CDR3 nucleotides read TGTGCCAGCAGTTTTTCTGACGGAACTTACGAGCAGTACTTC. This translates into CASSFSDGTYEQYF.

This chain connects TRBV7-9 to TRBJ2-1, with 8 bases matching TRBD2. Per the germline V gene, CDR1 is SEHNR and CDR2 is FQNEAQ (reference sequence). Trimming at V came to 1 base and at J to 3 bases, leaving 2 bases not matched to a gene. This CDR3 has 15 amino acids. The DNA of the CDR3 is TGTGCCAGCAGCTTAGAGAGCGGGAGCTACAATGAGCAGTTCTTC. Translating gives CASSLESGSYNEQFF.

The chain couples TRBV4-1 to TRBJ2-1; TRBD2 aligns across 7 bases. The germline V gene has CDR1 MGHRA and CDR2 YSYEKL. CDR3 length equals 14 residues. Trimming removed 4 bases from V and 6 bases from J; junction bases left unmatched: 6. The CDR3 bases are TGCGCCAGCAGCCCGGCTGGGGGGGGCAATGAGCAGTTCTTC. Its protein product is CASSPAGGGNEQFF.

This sequence joins TRBV6-1 and TRBJ2-7, with TRBD2 matching 7 bases. The J segment lost 2 bases and the V segment lost 6 bases, leaving 7 bases of the junction unmatched. This CDR3 is 14 amino acids long. Germline assignment: CDR1 MNHNS and CDR2 SASEGT. CDR3 amino acids: CASSETGTTYEQYF. The CDR3 DNA reads TGTGCCAGCAGCGAGACCGGGACTACCTACGAGCAGTACTTC.

The chain couples TRBV5-5 to TRBJ2-3; D is unresolved. Looked up from germline, CDR1 is SGHKS and CDR2 is YYEKEE (reference sequence). V shed 0 bases and J shed 6 bases, with 8 bases lying between them. The CDR3 spans 13 residues. The CDR3: CASSLAWDDTQYF. The CDR3 DNA reads TGTGCCAGCAGCTTGGCGTGGGATGATACGCAGTATTTT.

This chain links TRBV19 with TRBJ1-3; D unresolved. Germline CDR1 reads LNHDA; CDR2 reads SQIVND (reference sequence). The CDR3 sequence is 16 residues long. Trimming removed 7 bases at V and 4 bases at J, with 20 bases between. The CDR3 loop is CASKQSGNGAGNTIYF. The CDR3 nucleotides read TGTGCCAGTAAACAGTCGGGGAACGGTGCCGGAAACACCATATATTTT. Complete variable domain (other parts from reference TRBV19 and TRBJ1-3): DGGITQSPKYLFRKEGQNVTLSCEQNLNHDAMYWYRQDPGQGLRLIYYSQIVNDFQKGDIAEGYSVSREKKESFPLTVTSAQKNPTAFYLCASKQSGNGAGNTIYFGEGSWLTVV.

V is TRBV19 and J is TRBJ2-7; possible D gene TRBD2, 6 bases. The CDR3 totals 12 residues. With 8 bases removed from V and 4 bases from J, the gap between germline ends came to 12 bases. Germline V gene sequence: CDR1 LNHDA, CDR2 SQIVND (reference sequence). In DNA, the CDR3 is TGTGCCAGTGTTAGCGGTAATTACGAGCAGTACTTC. It translates to CASVSGNYEQYF.

This sequence joins TRBV7-6 and TRBJ2-7; tentative D call: TRBD2 (5 bases). Germline CDR1 and CDR2: SGHVS and FNYEAQ. V was trimmed by 5 bases and J by 3 bases, leaving 14 bases between them. The CDR3 totals 14 residues. This CDR3 reads CASSPFPGNYEQYF. CDR3 nucleotide sequence: TGTGCCAGCAGCCCGTTTCCGGGAAACTACGAGCAGTACTTC.

The rearrangement links TRBV7-9 to TRBJ2-3, with D maybe TRBD2 (6 bases). Per germline, CDR1 SEHNR and CDR2 FQNEAQ (reference sequence). V gave up 2 bases and J gave up 1 base, with 13 bases separating them. CDR3 length: 16 residues. CDR3 coding DNA: TGTGCCAGCAGCTTACTGGGAGCGGGCGGCACAGATACGCAGTATTTT. Translated: CASSLLGAGGTDTQYF.

The J gene is TRBJ2-3, the V gene TRBV21-1; TRBD2, the table's D call, lacks a check against the DNA. TRBV21-1 is reported as a pseudogene. There are 19 residues in the CDR3. CDR3 loop: CASSKASGSCPRPTDTQYF. The CDR3 DNA reads as TGTGCCAGCAGCAAGGCTAGCGGGAGTTGCCCCCGGCCCACAGATACGCAGTATTTT.

The genes are TRBV6-5 and TRBJ2-2, with D unclear. The germline V gene encodes CDR1 MNHEY and CDR2 SVGAGI. The CDR3 has 15 residues. With 0 bases removed from V and 5 bases from J, the gap between germline ends came to 10 bases. The CDR3 is CASSYSTWGTGELFF. Written as DNA, the CDR3 is TGTGCCAGCAGTTACTCGACGTGGGGAACCGGGGAGCTGTTTTTT.

V and J are TRBV2 and TRBJ2-7; tentatively, D is TRBD1 (6 bases). CDR1 and CDR2 (germline): SNHLY, FYNNEI. CDR3 length: 13 amino acids. Trimming shortened V by 1 base and J by 4 bases, and 8 bases separated the two germline ends. CDR3 DNA sequence: TGTGCCAGCAGTGAAGAGGGGGTTTACGAGCAGTACTTC. Encoded protein: CASSEEGVYEQYF. Complete variable domain (other parts from reference TRBV2 and TRBJ2-7): EPEVTQTPSHQVTQMGQEVILRCVPISNHLYFYWYRQILGQKVEFLVSFYNNEISEKSEIFDDQFSVERPDGSNFTLKIRSTKLEDSAMYFCASSEEGVYEQYFGPGTRLTVT.

This clone has a handful of counts. The gene calls are TRBV4-1 and TRBJ2-1; no clear D. The CDR3 totals 12 residues. The germline V and J ends were trimmed by 4 bases and 7 bases, with 8 bases remaining between them. CDR1 MGHRA and CDR2 YSYEKL come from the germline V gene. The CDR3: CASSPSLNEQFF. In nucleotides, the CDR3 is TGCGCCAGCAGCCCCTCTTTAAATGAGCAGTTCTTC.

In its sample, this clone was seen a few times. This chain uses TRBV4-3 with TRBJ2-3; TRBD1 might be the D (6 bases). Germline V gene lookup returns CDR1 LGHNA and CDR2 YSLEER. V lost 6 bases to trimming and J lost 0 bases, with 10 bases between them. This CDR3 comprises 14 residues. The CDR3 is CASSLQGSTDTQYF. CDR3 in DNA: TGCGCCAGCAGTCTACAGGGAAGCACAGATACGCAGTATTTT.

V gene TRBV30 combines with J gene TRBJ2-1; D might be TRBD1 or TRBD2, each matching 5 bases. The CDR3 runs 15 residues. Trimming took 3 bases from V and 6 from J, leaving 18 bases between them. Germline values: CDR1 GTSNPN, CDR2 SVGIG (reference sequence). In DNA form, the CDR3 reads TGTGCCTGGAGCATTAGCCCCCTGAGGGGCAATGAGCAGTTCTTC. Its translation: CAWSISPLRGNEQFF.